A single sample gave rise to the 32 T cell receptor beta chains below, sequenced in a study of blood T cell repertoires in COVID-19. Only in-frame clones appear in the TCRdb table, and some are missing; sequencing was by immunoSEQ multiplex PCR. The sample contains 84,000 or so clones, approximately 83% of which appear only once. The sample was peripheral blood. The receptors shown here come from a woman aged 80 or over with acute or convalescent COVID-19.

CDR3 sequence: CASSPSGRERETQYF. CDR3 nucleotides: TGTGCCAGCAGCCCCAGCGGACGGGAGCGAGAGACCCAGTACTTC. The gene calls are TRBV7-9 and TRBJ2-5; D may be TRBD2 (6 bases). This CDR3 contains 15 residues. Germline lookup yields CDR1 SEHNR and CDR2 FQNEAQ (reference sequence). Trimming stripped 5 bases from V and 4 bases from J, with 17 bases between.

The rearrangement joins TRBV6-5 to TRBJ2-7, with 9 bases lining up with TRBD1. The CDR3 has 13 amino acids. J lost 5 bases, V lost 7 bases, and 6 bases had no gene match. Germline values: CDR1 MNHEY, CDR2 SVGAGI. DNA for the CDR3: TGTGCCAGCAACCCGGGACAGGGCCACGAGCAGTACTTC. Protein sequence: CASNPGQGHEQYF.

The rearrangement links TRBV11-3 to TRBJ2-1; 7 nucleotides line up with TRBD1. V was clipped by 5 bases and J by 6 bases; unmatched bases: 7. Per the germline V gene, CDR1 is SGHNT and CDR2 is YENEEA. The CDR3 has 14 amino acids. The CDR3 nucleotides read TGTGCCAGCAGCGATCCCGGACAGGTCAATGAGCAGTTCTTC. It is translated as CASSDPGQVNEQFF.

The J gene is TRBJ2-1, the V gene TRBV5-8, with 11 bases matching TRBD2. This CDR3 spans 15 amino acids. Losses at the gene ends were 4 bases for V and 6 bases for J; bases not matched to a gene: 6. The germline V gene encodes CDR1 SGHTS and CDR2 YDEGEE. Here the CDR3 reads CASSVGLAEINEQFF. Written as DNA, the CDR3 is TGTGCCAGCAGCGTGGGACTAGCGGAGATCAATGAGCAGTTCTTC.

This clone came up once. The chain couples TRBV7-2 to TRBJ2-3; tentative D call: TRBD2 (5 bases). The V gene lost 5 bases and the J gene lost 3 bases, with 9 bases spanning the gap. The CDR3 spans 13 residues. The germline gives CDR1 SGHTA, CDR2 FQGNSA. The CDR3 DNA reads as TGTGCCAGCAGCCCCACGGGGACAGATACGCAGTATTTT. Translation: CASSPTGTDTQYF.

The J gene is TRBJ2-5, the V gene TRBV5-1; D uncertain. The ends were cut back, 0 bases at V and 1 base at J, with 10 bases in the middle. The CDR3 loop spans 15 amino acids. The germline V gene has CDR1 SGHRS and CDR2 YFSETQ. The CDR3 DNA reads TGCGCCAGCAGCTTGGGTGTAACAGTCCAAGAGACCCAGTACTTC. It translates to CASSLGVTVQETQYF.

V usage is TRBV5-4 and J usage is TRBJ2-7, with D perhaps TRBD2 (6 bases). The CDR3 is 16 amino acids. Trimming took off 0 bases at V and 3 bases at J, with 16 bases between the two ends. From germline, CDR1 is SGHNT and CDR2 YYREEE (reference sequence). DNA for the CDR3: TGTGCCAGCAGCTTGGGCCGGGACTTTGATCGCTACGAGCAGTACTTC. Encoded protein: CASSLGRDFDRYEQYF.

This chain links TRBV11-3 with TRBJ2-5; D possibly corresponds to TRBD2 (5 bases). Germline CDR1 and CDR2: SGHNT and YENEEA. CDR3 length equals 13 residues. V lost 11 bases, J lost 3 bases, and 16 bases lay in between. CDR3 bases: TGTGCCTCTCGCGGGCAGCCAAAAGAGACCCAGTACTTC. Translated: CASRGQPKETQYF.

In this sample, this clone turned up once. The rearrangement links TRBV7-9 to TRBJ1-5, with 9 bases fitting TRBD1. This CDR3 comprises 13 residues. The trim removed 5 bases at V and 5 bases at J, leaving 1 base unmatched. The V gene's germline CDR1 is SEHNR and CDR2 FQNEAQ (reference sequence). DNA for the CDR3: TGTGCCAGCAGCCGACAGGGGGATCAGCCCCAGCATTTT. The encoded protein is CASSRQGDQPQHF.

The chain is built from TRBV5-6 and TRBJ1-1, with TRBD1 as a possible D gene (6 bases). The CDR3 spans 14 residues. The V end was cut by 1 base, the J end by 11 bases, with 18 bases between. The V gene's germline CDR1 is SGHDT and CDR2 YYEEEE. The chain's CDR3 is CASSLFSAQGHAFF. CDR3 coding DNA: TGTGCCAGCAGCTTGTTCTCCGCGCAGGGGCACGCTTTCTTT.

V is TRBV6-5 and J is TRBJ2-7; 8 positions agree with TRBD1. In germline, CDR1 is MNHEY, CDR2 SVGAGI. Germline trimming cut 2 bases from V and 2 bases from J; bases unmatched to any gene: 8. The CDR3 spans 16 residues. CDR3 residues: CASSYPGQGGAYEQYF. The CDR3 coding sequence is TGTGCCAGCAGTTACCCCGGACAGGGAGGAGCCTACGAGCAGTACTTC.

This clone was counted ten times or more. The rearrangement links TRBV11-2 to TRBJ1-4, with 10 positions matching TRBD1. CDR3 length: 17 residues. Germline lookup yields CDR1 SGHAT and CDR2 FQNNGV. The junction had 5 bases not matched to a gene; V was cut back by 1 base and J by 3 bases. CDR3 in DNA: TGTGCCAGCAGCTTAGTGGGACAGGGGATGGCTAATGAAAAACTGTTTTTT. Protein product: CASSLVGQGMANEKLFF.

The rearrangement uses TRBV4-1 and TRBJ1-4; no clear D gene. CDR1 MGHRA and CDR2 YSYEKL come from the germline V gene. The CDR3 covers 13 residues. The V and J ends lost 3 bases and 8 bases respectively, with 10 bases between them. CDR3 sequence reads: CASSQGRQEKLFF. CDR3 nucleotides: TGCGCCAGCAGCCAGGGCCGTCAGGAAAAACTGTTTTTT.

The sample holds a few counts of this clone. The rearrangement links TRBV12-5 to TRBJ2-7; 7 bases are shared with TRBD1. The CDR3 runs 12 residues. Germline V lookup: CDR1 LGHNT, CDR2 FRNRAP. V was pared by 1 base and J by 11 bases, with 5 bases of the junction left unmatched. The CDR3 sequence is CASGLGTGDEYF. For the CDR3, the DNA is TGTGCTAGTGGTTTGGGTACAGGGGATGAGTACTTC.

The J gene is TRBJ2-1, the V gene TRBV3-1 (or the pseudogene TRBV3-2); D ambiguous. V lost 1 base to trimming and J lost 8 bases, with 9 bases between them. The CDR3 covers 13 residues. CDR1 LGHDT and CDR2 YNNKEL come from the germline V gene (reference sequence). The CDR3 DNA sequence: TGTGCCAGCAGCCAAGGGAGCAAGGATGAGCAGTTCTTC. Encoded protein: CASSQGSKDEQFF.

The chain recombines TRBV15 with TRBJ2-7; D may be TRBD1 (6 bases). V was trimmed by 1 base and J by 1 base, leaving 14 bases between them. Looked up from germline, CDR1 is LNHNV and CDR2 is YYDKDF (reference sequence). This CDR3 contains 16 residues. The CDR3 nucleotides are TGTGCCACCAGCAGAGGCTTGGGGGCGGAATCCTACGAGCAGTACTTC. Encoded protein: CATSRGLGAESYEQYF.

The gene calls are TRBV7-2 and TRBJ2-3; weak D call: TRBD1 (6 bases). The V end lost 8 bases, the J end lost 3 bases, and 15 bases lay between the germline ends. Germline CDR1 is SGHTA and CDR2 is FQGNSA. The CDR3 is 14 residues long. CDR3 in DNA: TGTGCCAGCCTGATACAGGGTGCGACAGATACGCAGTATTTT. It codes for CASLIQGATDTQYF.

The chain combines TRBV7-2 with TRBJ2-7; 8 bases agree with TRBD2. Germline CDR1 SGHTA, CDR2 FQGNSA. V trimming: 1 base; J trimming: 2 bases; junction bases outside the gene matches: 7. This CDR3 region has 16 residues. CDR3 amino acids: CASSLDSSGSPYEQYF. Written as DNA, the CDR3 is TGTGCCAGCAGCTTAGACTCCAGCGGGAGTCCCTACGAGCAGTACTTC.

The chain combines TRBV19 with TRBJ1-6, with D possibly matching TRBD1 (6 bases). The CDR3 runs 13 residues. Trimming cost V 4 bases and J 7 bases, with 8 bases left between them. Germline V lookup: CDR1 LNHDA, CDR2 SQIVND (reference sequence). Here the CDR3 reads CASSNRDNSPLHF. In DNA, the CDR3 is TGTGCCAGTAGTAACAGGGACAATTCACCCCTCCACTTT.

The sample holds one count of this clone. This chain uses TRBV7-9 with TRBJ2-5, with TRBD2 identical over 10 bases. The CDR3 has 16 residues. Germline V gene data show CDR1 as SEHNR and CDR2 as FQNEAQ (reference sequence). Trimming at V came to 5 bases and at J to 1 base, leaving 7 bases not matched to a gene. The CDR3 DNA reads as TGTGCCAGCAGCAGACAAGAGCGGGAGGGCCAAGAGACCCAGTACTTC. Translation: CASSRQEREGQETQYF.

By share, this clone ranks as medium-sized (0.01 to 0.1%). The junction departs from germline at one end; a sequencing error may be responsible. The chain joins TRBV5-1 to TRBJ2-3, with TRBD2 matching 8 bases. Germline CDR1 and CDR2: SGHRS and YFSETQ. The CDR3 has 16 residues. This chain's CDR3 is CASKGGLAVSTDTQYF. The CDR3 nucleotides read TGCGCAAGCAAGGGCGGACTAGCAGTGAGCACAGATACGCAGTATTTT.

This chain connects TRBV3-1 (or the pseudogene TRBV3-2) to TRBJ2-3; 8 nucleotides line up with TRBD2. Germline V lookup: CDR1 LGHDT, CDR2 YNNKEL (reference sequence). The CDR3 runs to 13 residues. The V and J ends lost 4 bases and 5 bases, in that order; junction bases with no gene match: 2. CDR3 coding DNA: TGTGCCAGCAGCCTAAGCGGGAGAGATACGCAGTATTTT. It codes for CASSLSGRDTQYF.

This clone has only one observation. The chain links TRBV12-3 or TRBV12-4 to TRBJ2-7, with 7 bases identical to TRBD1. The V and J ends lost 1 base and 7 bases, in that order; junction bases with no gene match: 4. The CDR3 loop spans 13 amino acids. The CDR3 region has the DNA TGTGCCAGCAGTTTAGGACAGGGCCGAGAGCAGTACTTC. Protein sequence: CASSLGQGREQYF.

The CDR3 spells CASSLGGGNQPQHF. CDR3 sequence (DNA): TGTGCCAGCAGCTTAGGGGGGGGCAATCAGCCCCAGCATTTT. The J gene is TRBJ1-5, the V gene TRBV7-9; TRBD1 is a possible D gene (5 bases). Trimming removed 1 base at V and 2 bases at J, with 6 bases between. The CDR3 contains 14 residues. Germline loops: CDR1 SEHNR, CDR2 FQNEAQ (reference sequence).

The chain couples TRBV2 to TRBJ1-5, with TRBD1 as a possible D gene (5 bases). Deletions cut 8 bases from V and 1 base from J, with 15 bases between. This CDR3 is built from 15 residues. Looked up from germline, CDR1 is SNHLY and CDR2 is FYNNEI. CDR3 region: CASGTGGGSNQPQHF. Written as DNA, the CDR3 is TGTGCCAGCGGCACTGGGGGGGGAAGCAATCAGCCCCAGCATTTT.

This chain joins TRBV7-2 and TRBJ2-7, with D tentatively TRBD1 (6 bases). CDR1 is SGHTA and CDR2 is FQGNSA in the germline V gene. This CDR3 has 14 residues. The V gene lost 1 base and the J gene lost 8 bases, with 15 bases spanning the gap. Here the CDR3 reads CASSLVSRDNQQYF. DNA of the CDR3: TGTGCCAGCAGCTTAGTGAGCCGGGACAATCAGCAGTACTTC.

The genes are TRBV6-1 and TRBJ2-7, with 8 bases aligning to TRBD1. CDR3 size: 15 residues. J was trimmed by 2 bases and V by 1 base; bases with no gene match: 4. Germline V gene lookup returns CDR1 MNHNS and CDR2 SASEGT. The chain's CDR3 is CASSEVGQGTYEQYF. CDR3 sequence (DNA): TGTGCCAGCAGTGAAGTCGGACAGGGAACCTACGAGCAGTACTTC.

The table lists this clone with a few counts. The rearrangement uses TRBV5-1 and TRBJ2-7; 7 positions agree with TRBD2. Per the germline V gene, CDR1 is SGHRS and CDR2 is YFSETQ. The CDR3 contains 16 residues. With 2 bases clipped from V and 2 bases from J, the junction kept 10 bases outside the gene matches. The CDR3 spells CASSFRGGQATYEQYF. The CDR3 nucleotides read TGCGCCAGCAGCTTTAGGGGAGGGCAGGCCACCTACGAGCAGTACTTC.

The chain uses TRBV6-2 or TRBV6-3 and TRBJ2-7, with 9 bases fitting TRBD1. Germline V gene lookup returns CDR1 MNHEY and CDR2 SVGEGT. J lost 2 bases, V lost 6 bases, and 8 bases had no gene match. The CDR3 extends over 15 amino acids. The CDR3 sequence: CASSPIWTGAYEQYF. The CDR3 bases are TGTGCCAGCAGCCCGATCTGGACAGGGGCCTACGAGCAGTACTTC.

The rearrangement links TRBV3-1 (or the pseudogene TRBV3-2) to TRBJ1-2; 7 bases agree with TRBD1. V gave up 4 bases and J gave up 7 bases; unmatched junction bases: 6. Germline V gene data show CDR1 as LGHDT and CDR2 as YNNKEL (reference sequence). The length of the CDR3 is 13 residues. CDR3 sequence reads: CASSPKGAGGYTF. CDR3 bases: TGTGCCAGCAGCCCCAAGGGGGCGGGTGGCTACACCTTC.

The gene calls are TRBV7-2 and TRBJ2-3; D not certain. The germline V and J ends were trimmed by 2 bases and 6 bases, with 9 bases remaining between them. CDR1 and CDR2 (germline): SGHTA, FQGNSA. The length of the CDR3 is 13 residues. CDR3: CASSLTYGDTQYF. CDR3 nucleotides: TGTGCCAGCAGCTTAACTTACGGGGATACGCAGTATTTT.

The rearrangement uses TRBV19 and TRBJ1-2, with 7 bases matching TRBD1. The CDR3 extends over 15 amino acids. Germline CDR1 LNHDA, CDR2 SQIVND (reference sequence). Trimming took 4 bases from V and 5 from J; bases not matched to a gene: 10. In nucleotides, the CDR3 is TGTGCCAGTAGTAGGAGACAGGGTGTTTGGTATGGCTACACCTTC. Its protein product is CASSRRQGVWYGYTF.